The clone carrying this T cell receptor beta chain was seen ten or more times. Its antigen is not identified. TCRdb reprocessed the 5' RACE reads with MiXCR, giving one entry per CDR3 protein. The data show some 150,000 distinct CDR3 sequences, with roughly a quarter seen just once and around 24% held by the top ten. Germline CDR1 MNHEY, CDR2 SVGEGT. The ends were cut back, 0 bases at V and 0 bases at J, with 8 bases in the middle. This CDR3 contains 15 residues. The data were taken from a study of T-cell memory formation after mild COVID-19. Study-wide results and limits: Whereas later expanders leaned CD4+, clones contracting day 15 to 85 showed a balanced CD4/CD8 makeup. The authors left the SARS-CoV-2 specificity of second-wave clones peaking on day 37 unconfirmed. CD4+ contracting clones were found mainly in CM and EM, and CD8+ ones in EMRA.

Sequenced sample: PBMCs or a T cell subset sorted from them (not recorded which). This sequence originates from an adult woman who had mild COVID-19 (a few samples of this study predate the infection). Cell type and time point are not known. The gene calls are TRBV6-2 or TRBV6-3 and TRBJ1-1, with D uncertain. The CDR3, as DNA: TGTGCCAGCAGTTACTCGACGTATATGAACACTGAAGCTTTCTTT. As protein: CASSYSTYMNTEAFF.